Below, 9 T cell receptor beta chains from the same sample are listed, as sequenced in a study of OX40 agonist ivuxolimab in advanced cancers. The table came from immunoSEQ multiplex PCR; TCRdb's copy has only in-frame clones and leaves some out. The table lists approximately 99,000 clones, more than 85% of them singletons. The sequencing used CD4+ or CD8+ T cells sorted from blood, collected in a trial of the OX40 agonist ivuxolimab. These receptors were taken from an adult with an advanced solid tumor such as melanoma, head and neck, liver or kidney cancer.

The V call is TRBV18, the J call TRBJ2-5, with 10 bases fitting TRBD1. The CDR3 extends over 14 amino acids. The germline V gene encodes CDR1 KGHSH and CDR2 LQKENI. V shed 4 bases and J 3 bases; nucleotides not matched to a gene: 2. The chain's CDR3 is CASSQGQGEETQYF. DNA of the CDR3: TGTGCCAGCTCACAAGGACAGGGGGAAGAGACCCAGTACTTC.

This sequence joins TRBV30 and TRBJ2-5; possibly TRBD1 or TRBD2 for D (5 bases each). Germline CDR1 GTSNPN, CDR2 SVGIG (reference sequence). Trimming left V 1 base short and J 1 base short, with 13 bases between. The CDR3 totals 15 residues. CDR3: CAWSAGAGFQETQYF. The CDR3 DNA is TGTGCCTGGAGTGCCGGGGCGGGTTTCCAAGAGACCCAGTACTTC.

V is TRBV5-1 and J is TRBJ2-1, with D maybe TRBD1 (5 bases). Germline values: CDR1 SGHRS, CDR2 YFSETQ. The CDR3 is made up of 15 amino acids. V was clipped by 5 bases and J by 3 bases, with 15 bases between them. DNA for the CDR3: TGCGCCAGCAGAATAGACAGTCCCTACTACAATGAGCAGTTCTTC. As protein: CASRIDSPYYNEQFF.

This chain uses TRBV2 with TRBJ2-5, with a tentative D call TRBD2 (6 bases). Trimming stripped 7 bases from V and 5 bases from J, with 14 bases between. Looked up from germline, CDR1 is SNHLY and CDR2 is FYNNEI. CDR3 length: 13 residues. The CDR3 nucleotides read TGTGCCAGCATCCTCGGGAGTTGGGAGACCCAGTACTTC. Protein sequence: CASILGSWETQYF.

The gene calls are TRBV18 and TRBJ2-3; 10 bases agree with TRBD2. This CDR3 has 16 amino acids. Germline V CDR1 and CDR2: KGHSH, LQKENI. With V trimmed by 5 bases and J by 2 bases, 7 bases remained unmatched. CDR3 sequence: CASSGVTSGFTDTQYF. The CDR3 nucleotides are TGTGCCAGCTCAGGCGTGACTAGCGGGTTCACAGATACGCAGTATTTT.

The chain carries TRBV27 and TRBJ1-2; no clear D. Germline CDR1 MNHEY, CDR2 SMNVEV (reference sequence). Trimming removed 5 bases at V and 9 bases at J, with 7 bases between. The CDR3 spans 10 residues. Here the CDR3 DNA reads TGTGCCAGCAGTCCTTTTTGCTACACCTTC. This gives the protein CASSPFCYTF.

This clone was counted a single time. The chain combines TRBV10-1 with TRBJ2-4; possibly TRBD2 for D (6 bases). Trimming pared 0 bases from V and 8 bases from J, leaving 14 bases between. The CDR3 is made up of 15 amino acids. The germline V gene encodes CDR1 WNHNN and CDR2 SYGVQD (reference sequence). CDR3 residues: CASSESAGLSDIQYF. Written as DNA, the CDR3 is TGCGCCAGCAGTGAGTCCGCGGGACTCTCGGACATTCAGTACTTC.

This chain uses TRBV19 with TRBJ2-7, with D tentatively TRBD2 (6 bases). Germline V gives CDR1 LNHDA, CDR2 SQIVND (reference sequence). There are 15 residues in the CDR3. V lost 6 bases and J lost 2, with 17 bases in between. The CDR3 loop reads CASRQITGSTYEQYF. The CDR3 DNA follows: TGTGCCAGTAGACAAATTACCGGGAGCACCTACGAGCAGTACTTC.

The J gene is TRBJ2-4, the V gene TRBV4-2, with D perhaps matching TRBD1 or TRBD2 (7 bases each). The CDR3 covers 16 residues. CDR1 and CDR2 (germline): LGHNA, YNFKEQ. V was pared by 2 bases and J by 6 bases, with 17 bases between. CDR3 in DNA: TGTGCCAGCAGCCAACCTCAGGGGGGGCGGGGAAACATTCAGTACTTC. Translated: CASSQPQGGRGNIQYF.